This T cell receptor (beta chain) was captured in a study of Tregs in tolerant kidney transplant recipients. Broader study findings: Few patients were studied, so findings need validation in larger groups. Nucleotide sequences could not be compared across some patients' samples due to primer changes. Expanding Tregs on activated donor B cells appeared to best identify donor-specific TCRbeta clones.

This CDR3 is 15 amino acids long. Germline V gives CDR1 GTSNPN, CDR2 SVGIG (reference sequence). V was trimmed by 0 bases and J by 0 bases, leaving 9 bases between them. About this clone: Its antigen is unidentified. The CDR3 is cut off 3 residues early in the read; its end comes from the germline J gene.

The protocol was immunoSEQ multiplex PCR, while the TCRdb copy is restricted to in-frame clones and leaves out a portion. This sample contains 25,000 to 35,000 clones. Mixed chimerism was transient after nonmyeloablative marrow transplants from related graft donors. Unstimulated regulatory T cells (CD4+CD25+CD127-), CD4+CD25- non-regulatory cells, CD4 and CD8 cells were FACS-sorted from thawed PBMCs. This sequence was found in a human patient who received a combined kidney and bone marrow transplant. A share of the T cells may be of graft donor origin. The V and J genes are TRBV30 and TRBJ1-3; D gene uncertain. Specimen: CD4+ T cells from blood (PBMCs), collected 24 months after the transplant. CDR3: CAWSVGGPSGNTIYF. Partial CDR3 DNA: TGTGCCTGGAGTGTAGGCGGTCCCTCTGGAAACACC.